These 21 T cell receptor beta chains originate from one sample sequenced in a study of T cell responses to AZD1222 COVID-19 vaccine. Repertoires were generated with immunoSEQ multiplex PCR, while TCRdb's copy carries only in-frame clones and drops some. The top ten clones hold more than 5.5% of a sample with about 150,000 clones, about 86% of them seen once. This specimen was peripheral blood, taken on day 0 of MenACWY control vaccination. Receptors originate from an adult in good health.

The chain couples TRBV6-5 to TRBJ1-2; D call uncertain. This CDR3 spans 12 amino acids. Germline-derived CDR1 and CDR2 are MNHEY and SVGAGI. V lost 6 bases, J lost 8 bases, and 13 bases lay in between. The DNA of the CDR3 is TGTGCCAGCAGGGCCAGGCTGGGAGGCTACACCTTC. Amino acids: CASRARLGGYTF.

This clone has a single count. The chain is built from TRBV5-1 and TRBJ1-2; D remains ambiguous. V was trimmed by 0 bases and J by 8 bases, leaving 17 bases between them. The CDR3 sequence is 15 residues long. Germline values: CDR1 SGHRS, CDR2 YFSETQ. CDR3 coding DNA: TGCGCCAGCAGCTTGGAACCAGCAGCACTTAAAGGCTACACCTTC. Protein product: CASSLEPAALKGYTF.

The chain is built from TRBV13 and TRBJ2-6; the D gene is possibly TRBD2 (5 bases). Germline V gene sequence: CDR1 PRHDT, CDR2 FYEKMQ (reference sequence). With 0 bases removed from V and 0 bases from J, the gap between germline ends came to 6 bases. CDR3 size: 16 residues. Here the CDR3 reads CASSLGGNSGANVLTF. The CDR3 bases are TGTGCCAGCAGCTTAGGCGGGAACTCTGGGGCCAACGTCCTGACTTTC.

This chain connects TRBV19 to TRBJ1-5; perhaps TRBD1 as D (6 bases). With 5 bases removed from V and 8 bases from J, the gap between germline ends came to 16 bases. CDR1 is LNHDA and CDR2 is SQIVND in the germline V gene (reference sequence). The length of the CDR3 is 14 residues. CDR3 residues: CASSGAGGAKPQHF. The CDR3 nucleotides are TGTGCCAGTAGTGGGGCCGGGGGGGCGAAGCCCCAGCATTTT.

The chain couples TRBV24-1 to TRBJ2-7; 8 bases fit TRBD2. V was pared by 1 base and J by 2 bases, with 6 bases of the junction left unmatched. This CDR3 comprises 16 residues. Germline lookup yields CDR1 KGHDR and CDR2 SFDVKD. The CDR3 reads CATSDFGTSGTYEQYF. CDR3 nucleotide sequence: TGTGCCACCAGTGATTTTGGTACTAGCGGAACCTACGAGCAGTACTTC.

The rearrangement joins TRBV4-1 to TRBJ2-1; 12 bases match TRBD2. V dropped 1 base and J dropped 4; count of bases not matched to a gene: 5. Germline CDR1 MGHRA, CDR2 YSYEKL. This CDR3 is 17 amino acids long. This CDR3 is CASSQGPGTSGYNEQFF. As DNA, the CDR3 is TGCGCCAGCAGCCAAGGACCCGGGACTAGCGGGTACAATGAGCAGTTCTTC.

V gene TRBV10-3 combines with J gene TRBJ2-6, with 7 bases fitting TRBD1. The CDR3 is 17 residues long. CDR1 ENHRY and CDR2 SYGVKD come from the germline V gene. Trimming cost V 4 bases and J 4 bases; bases outside gene matches: 10. CDR3: CAISARWTGSGANVLTF. The CDR3 coding sequence is TGTGCCATCAGTGCGCGATGGACAGGCTCGGGGGCCAACGTCCTGACTTTC.

The chain combines TRBV6-4 with TRBJ2-2; D is uncertain. The CDR3 runs to 14 residues. V lost 4 bases, J lost 0 bases, and 6 bases lay in between. Per germline, CDR1 MRHNA and CDR2 SNTAGT. The CDR3 here is CASSGLSNTGELFF. In nucleotides, the CDR3 is TGTGCCAGCAGTGGGCTATCGAACACCGGGGAGCTGTTTTTT.

The chain is built from TRBV7-8 and TRBJ2-7; no firm D call. Trimming removed 5 bases from V and 5 bases from J, with 13 bases in between. Germline V lookup: CDR1 SGHVS, CDR2 FQNEAQ. This CDR3 spans 13 amino acids. The CDR3 bases are TGTGCCAGCAGCCTACCGGGTGGCAACGAGCAGTACGTC. Its translation: CASSLPGGNEQYV.

This clone was seen more than once but under ten times. The chain combines TRBV5-1 with TRBJ2-3; TRBD2 matches 7 bases. This CDR3 region has 15 residues. Germline V gene sequence: CDR1 SGHRS, CDR2 YFSETQ. V trimming: 1 base; J trimming: 3 bases; junction bases outside the gene matches: 5. CDR3 sequence reads: CASSLRLAVTDTQYF. The CDR3 coding sequence is TGCGCCAGCAGCTTGAGACTAGCTGTTACAGATACGCAGTATTTT.

The genes are TRBV14 and TRBJ1-1; 9 bases map to TRBD1. Losses at the gene ends were 4 bases for V and 2 bases for J; bases not matched to a gene: 17. The CDR3 length is 19 residues. Germline CDR1 SGHDN, CDR2 FVKESK. For the CDR3, the DNA is TGTGCCAGCAGCCGACGATCCTGGACAGGGGCCAGCTTAAACACTGAAGCTTTCTTT. Encoded protein: CASSRRSWTGASLNTEAFF.

The rearrangement uses TRBV7-7 and TRBJ1-5; TRBD1 is a possible D gene (6 bases). The CDR3 runs to 13 residues. V lost 5 bases, J lost 9 bases, and 14 bases lay in between. CDR1 and CDR2 (germline): SSHAT, FNYEAQ (reference sequence). Here the CDR3 DNA reads TGTGCCAGCAGCCCCCTGGAGGGGGGGCCCCAGCATTTT. Protein sequence: CASSPLEGGPQHF. The full variable domain, rest sourced from reference TRBV7-7 and TRBJ1-5, is GAGVSQSPRYKVTKRGQDVTLRCDPISSHATLYWYQQALGQGPEFLTYFNYEAQPDKSGLPSDRFSAERPEGSISTLTIQRTEQRDSAMYRCASSPLEGGPQHFGDGTRLSIL.

The gene calls are TRBV4-2 and TRBJ1-1, with TRBD1 identical over 7 bases. The CDR3 has 16 residues. J lost 6 bases, V lost 1 base, and 11 bases had no gene match. Germline V lookup: CDR1 LGHNA, CDR2 YNFKEQ. CDR3: CASSQVPDREWAEAFF. CDR3 in DNA: TGTGCCAGCAGCCAAGTCCCCGACAGGGAGTGGGCTGAAGCTTTCTTT.

The gene calls are TRBV24-1 and TRBJ1-1; tentative D call: TRBD1 (5 bases). CDR1 and CDR2 from the germline V gene are KGHDR and SFDVKD. This CDR3 is built from 13 residues. The V end lost 1 base, the J end lost 7 bases, and 9 bases lay between the germline ends. CDR3 DNA sequence: TGTGCCACCAGTGATTTATTCGACAGTGAAGCTTTCTTT. It translates to CATSDLFDSEAFF.

This CDR3 reads CASSPGGNEQFF. The CDR3, as DNA: TGTGCCAGCAGCCCCGGGGGGAATGAGCAGTTCTTC. The gene calls are TRBV11-1 and TRBJ2-1; 7 bases map to TRBD2. V lost 5 bases, J lost 7 bases, and 2 bases stayed unmatched. CDR1 and CDR2 from the germline V gene are SGHAT and FQDESV (reference sequence). The CDR3 covers 12 residues.

This chain connects TRBV28 to TRBJ1-2; maybe TRBD1 (5 bases). Trimming left V 10 bases short and J 7 bases short, with 19 bases between. Germline lookup yields CDR1 MDHEN and CDR2 SYDVKM. The CDR3 sequence is 13 residues long. CDR3 nucleotides: TGTGCCATCCACAGCCAGGGCCTTTTTGGCTACACCTTC. This sequence encodes CAIHSQGLFGYTF.

J is TRBJ2-1 and V is TRBV7-8; TRBD2 matches 7 bases. This CDR3 is 17 amino acids long. V dropped 2 bases and J dropped 6; count of bases not matched to a gene: 13. Germline values: CDR1 SGHVS, CDR2 FQNEAQ. The CDR3 sequence is CASSLPRRGEGPNEQFF. CDR3 nucleotide sequence: TGTGCCAGCAGCTTACCCCGGAGAGGGGAGGGTCCCAATGAGCAGTTCTTC.

The chain carries TRBV5-1 and TRBJ2-7, with a weak D call TRBD1 (7 bases). Trimming pared 0 bases from V and 2 bases from J, leaving 12 bases between. The germline V gene encodes CDR1 SGHRS and CDR2 YFSETQ. This CDR3 is 15 amino acids long. CDR3 in amino acids: CASSLEQGRTYEQYF. DNA of the CDR3: TGCGCCAGCAGCTTGGAACAGGGGAGGACCTACGAGCAGTACTTC.

The rearrangement links TRBV2 to TRBJ1-6; 7 positions agree with TRBD1. The V segment lost 8 bases and the J segment 7 bases; nucleotides outside the gene matches: 5. The CDR3 is 13 residues long. Germline-derived CDR1 and CDR2 are SNHLY and FYNNEI. The CDR3 nucleotides are TGTGCCAGCCAAGACAGGGAGAATTCACCCCTCCACTTT. It is translated as CASQDRENSPLHF.

This clone was seen once. V gene TRBV5-1 combines with J gene TRBJ2-2; 8 bases agree with TRBD1. J was trimmed by 1 base and V by 3 bases; bases with no gene match: 5. This CDR3 comprises 16 residues. The germline V gene has CDR1 SGHRS and CDR2 YFSETQ. CDR3 DNA sequence: TGCGCCAGCAGCTCGGCCGGGACAGGGAACACCGGGGAGCTGTTTTTT. As protein: CASSSAGTGNTGELFF.

The rearrangement joins TRBV6-2 or TRBV6-3 to TRBJ2-1; TRBD2 agrees at 16 bases. V gave up 4 bases and J gave up 6 bases; unmatched junction bases: 9. Germline CDR1 is MNHEY and CDR2 is SVGEGT. The CDR3 runs to 18 residues. The CDR3 DNA sequence: TGTGCCAGCAGTTTGGGACTAGCGGGAGGGCCACTTTCCAATGAGCAGTTCTTC. Its protein is CASSLGLAGGPLSNEQFF.